A single sample is the source of the 9 T cell receptor beta chains below, sequenced in a study of T cell changes during pregnancy in multiple sclerosis. Libraries were prepared by immunoSEQ multiplex PCR; TCRdb keeps only in-frame clonotypes and omits some of them. The top ten clones hold 3% to 4.5% of a sample with roughly 46,000 clones, 80% to 95% of them seen once. Sequencing used CD8+ T cells from peripheral blood mononuclear cells, obtained after pregnancy. Every receptor here comes from a female donor with multiple sclerosis, enrolled in a pregnancy study.

The CDR3 sequence: CASSFPRDRGSYEQYF. The CDR3 nucleotides are TGTGCCAGCAGCTTCCCTCGGGACAGGGGTTCCTACGAGCAGTACTTC. The genes are TRBV7-9 and TRBJ2-7; 10 nucleotides match TRBD1. Trimming at V came to 3 bases and at J to 1 base, leaving 6 bases not matched to a gene. The CDR3 runs to 16 residues. Germline CDR1 reads SEHNR; CDR2 reads FQNEAQ (reference sequence).

This clone came up once. The chain links TRBV7-6 to TRBJ2-7; 9 bases fit TRBD2. The length of the CDR3 is 15 residues. With 1 base clipped from V and 2 bases from J, the junction kept 3 bases outside the gene matches. CDR1 SGHVS and CDR2 FNYEAQ come from the germline V gene. The chain's CDR3 is CASSLGLADTYEQYF. CDR3 nucleotide sequence: TGTGCCAGCAGCTTAGGACTAGCGGACACCTACGAGCAGTACTTC.

This clone occurred once. The V gene is TRBV7-9, the J gene TRBJ2-7, with D maybe TRBD2 (5 bases). Germline assignment: CDR1 SEHNR and CDR2 FQNEAQ (reference sequence). With 2 bases removed from V and 0 bases from J, the gap between germline ends came to 14 bases. The CDR3 is 16 residues long. CDR3 amino acids: CASSLTITEGSYEQYF. The CDR3 DNA is TGTGCCAGCAGCTTAACCATCACCGAGGGCTCCTACGAGCAGTACTTC.

The chain has TRBV30 and TRBJ1-6, with 11 positions matching TRBD1. The J segment lost 8 bases and the V segment lost 3 bases, leaving 0 bases of the junction unmatched. The CDR3 sequence is 13 residues long. The V gene's germline CDR1 is GTSNPN and CDR2 SVGIG (reference sequence). The chain's CDR3 is CAWRDRGHSPLHF. The CDR3 DNA is TGTGCCTGGAGGGACAGGGGGCATTCACCCCTCCACTTT.

V usage is TRBV7-9 and J usage is TRBJ2-7; 10 bases match TRBD1. The junction had 12 bases not matched to a gene; V was cut back by 6 bases and J by 1 base. This CDR3 is 17 amino acids long. Germline loops: CDR1 SEHNR, CDR2 FQNEAQ (reference sequence). This CDR3 is CASSPRPGQGFSYEQYF. The CDR3 bases are TGTGCCAGCAGTCCAAGGCCGGGACAGGGGTTTTCCTACGAGCAGTACTTC.

This sequence joins TRBV9 and TRBJ2-1, with TRBD2 matching 9 bases. Germline lookup yields CDR1 SGDLS and CDR2 YYNGEE. The CDR3 runs to 15 residues. Trimming at V came to 4 bases and at J to 7 bases, leaving 9 bases not matched to a gene. CDR3 region: CASSPSAGGPNEQFF. In nucleotides, the CDR3 is TGTGCCAGCAGCCCCTCGGCGGGGGGGCCAAATGAGCAGTTCTTC.

The chain recombines TRBV2 with TRBJ2-1, with 8 bases lining up with TRBD2. With V trimmed by 8 bases and J by 15 bases, 6 bases remained unmatched. Germline V gene lookup returns CDR1 SNHLY and CDR2 FYNNEI. The CDR3 spans 10 residues. As DNA, the CDR3 is TGTGCCAGCGAAGACGGGAGGGGGTTCTTC. Protein sequence: CASEDGRGFF.

The chain uses TRBV7-6 and TRBJ2-7; maybe TRBD2 (5 bases). The germline gives CDR1 SGHVS, CDR2 FNYEAQ. Trimming left V 6 bases short and J 4 bases short, with 16 bases between. The length of the CDR3 is 14 residues. The CDR3 nucleotides are TGTGCCAGCAGGACCCGGGCTAGCCATTACGAGCAGTACTTC. It encodes CASRTRASHYEQYF.

V is TRBV10-3 and J is TRBJ2-2; D is possibly TRBD1 (6 bases). The length of the CDR3 is 14 residues. The germline gives CDR1 ENHRY, CDR2 SYGVKD. Deletions cut 9 bases from V and 0 bases from J, with 11 bases between. As DNA, the CDR3 is TGTGCCATTTGGGACACCTCGAACACCGGGGAGCTGTTTTTT. Encoded protein: CAIWDTSNTGELFF.